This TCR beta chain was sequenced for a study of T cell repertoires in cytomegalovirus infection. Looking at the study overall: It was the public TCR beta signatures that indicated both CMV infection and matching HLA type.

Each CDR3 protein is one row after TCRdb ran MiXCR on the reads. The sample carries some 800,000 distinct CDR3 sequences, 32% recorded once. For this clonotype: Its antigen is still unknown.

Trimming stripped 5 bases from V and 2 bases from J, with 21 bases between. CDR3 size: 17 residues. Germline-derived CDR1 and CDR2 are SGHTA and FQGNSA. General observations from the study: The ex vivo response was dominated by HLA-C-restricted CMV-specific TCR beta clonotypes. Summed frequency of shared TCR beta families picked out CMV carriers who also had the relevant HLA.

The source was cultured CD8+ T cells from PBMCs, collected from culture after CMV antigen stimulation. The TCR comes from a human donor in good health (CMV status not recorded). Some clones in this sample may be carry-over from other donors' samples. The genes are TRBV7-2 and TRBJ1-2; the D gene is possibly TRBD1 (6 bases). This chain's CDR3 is CASSLEFGEGENYGYTF. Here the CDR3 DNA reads TGTGCCAGCAGCCTAGAGTTCGGGGAGGGGGAAAACTATGGCTACACCTTC. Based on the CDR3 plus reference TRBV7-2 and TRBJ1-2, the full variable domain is GAGVSQSPSNKVTEKGKDVELRCDPISGHTALYWYRQSLGQGLEFLIYFQGNSAPDKSGLPSDRFSAERTGGSVSTLTIQRTQQEDSAVYLCASSLEFGEGENYGYTFGSGTRLTVV.